The clone carrying this TCR beta chain has only a few counts. Germline V gene lookup returns CDR1 LNHNV and CDR2 YYDKDF (reference sequence). V lost 0 bases to trimming and J lost 10 bases; unmatched junction nucleotides: 6. This CDR3 has 15 amino acids. As originally analysed: The assay estimated nucleated cells by amplifying reference gene primers. Clones were read by immunoSEQ multiplex PCR, and TCRdb kept only the in-frame ones, dropping some. V and J calls and clone size are as listed in that table; D and trimming were resolved from the DNA. Of approximately 76,000 clones detected, 88% appear once; the ten largest clones hold approximately 46%. These data are taken from a study of blood T cell repertoires in COVID-19. In the study overall: Acute-phase and convalescent COVID-19 samples originated in the United States, Italy and Spain. T cells, B-cell-depleted T cells, or PBMCs provided the cDNA or gDNA that served as material.

This clonotype was obtained from a human donor in a cohort sampled during active COVID-19. This chain uses TRBV15 with TRBJ1-6, with 7 bases matching TRBD1. The sequencing input was peripheral blood. CDR3 in DNA: TGTGCCACCAGCAGAGACCGACGACAGGGATCACCCCTCCACTTT. Amino acid sequence: CATSRDRRQGSPLHF.